These 26 T cell receptor beta chains came from one sample sequenced in a study of CD8 T cell repertoires and HIV-1 epitope variants. Assay: immunoSEQ multiplex PCR; the TCRdb copy retains only in-frame clones and omits some. Counted here are 6,000 or so clones, 66% occurring once; the ten biggest clones make up 42%. These receptors are not linked to any known antigen. The sequencing input was cultured CD8+ T cells derived from PBMCs. The source is a male donor with HIV.

The chain couples TRBV6-1 to TRBJ2-7; 9 nucleotides match TRBD2. The germline CDR1 and CDR2 sequences are MNHNS and SASEGT. V was clipped by 4 bases and J by 2 bases; unmatched bases: 3. The CDR3 is 14 residues long. DNA of the CDR3: TGTGCCAGCAGTGGGGCGGGAGGGCCCTACGAGCAGTACTTC. Translating it yields CASSGAGGPYEQYF.

The gene calls are TRBV15 and TRBJ1-1; D may be TRBD1 (6 bases). CDR3 length equals 16 residues. Germline values: CDR1 LNHNV, CDR2 YYDKDF (reference sequence). Trimming took off 0 bases at V and 5 bases at J, with 16 bases between the two ends. CDR3 sequence: CATSRDSVGAGTEAFF. CDR3 bases: TGTGCCACCAGCAGAGATTCGGTGGGGGCCGGGACTGAAGCTTTCTTT.

Concerning this clone: The junction differs from germline at one of its ends, possibly a read error. The chain links TRBV5-4 to TRBJ2-7; 8 nucleotides align to TRBD2. CDR1 SGHNT and CDR2 YYREEE come from the germline V gene (reference sequence). This CDR3 spans 14 amino acids. The CDR3: CASSAGLGSSEQYF. The CDR3 DNA reads TGTGCCAGCAGCGCGGGACTAGGTTCCTCCGAGCAGTACTTC.

This clone was seen a few times. J is TRBJ2-2 and V is TRBV7-3; 9 bases are a match to TRBD1. The trim removed 8 bases at V and 0 bases at J, leaving 13 bases unmatched. The CDR3 loop spans 18 amino acids. The germline V gene has CDR1 SGHTA and CDR2 FQGTGA. CDR3 residues: CASSSPVQGAANTGELFF. CDR3 sequence (DNA): TGTGCCAGCTCAAGTCCGGTACAGGGGGCAGCGAACACCGGGGAGCTGTTTTTT.

The chain joins TRBV28 to TRBJ1-2; D remains ambiguous. The CDR3 sequence is 14 residues long. V dropped 3 bases and J dropped 8 bases, with 16 bases sitting between them. Germline CDR1 is MDHEN and CDR2 is SYDVKM. This chain's CDR3 is CASSFTWQANGYTF. CDR3 sequence (DNA): TGTGCCAGCAGTTTCACGTGGCAGGCTAACGGCTACACCTTC.

The V and J genes are TRBV4-1 and TRBJ1-1; D might be TRBD1 (6 bases). V lost 1 base, J lost 3 bases, and 18 bases lay in between. Germline assignment: CDR1 MGHRA and CDR2 YSYEKL. The CDR3 runs 17 residues. This CDR3 reads CASSQGTVGGAHTEAFF. As DNA, the CDR3 is TGCGCCAGCAGCCAAGGAACGGTCGGGGGGGCGCACACTGAAGCTTTCTTT.

This rearrangement joins TRBV28 to TRBJ2-6; D call uncertain. The germline gives CDR1 MDHEN, CDR2 SYDVKM. V lost 2 bases to trimming and J lost 0 bases, with 5 bases between them. The CDR3 is 15 amino acids. CDR3 protein: CASSLQLSGANVLTF. In DNA form, the CDR3 reads TGTGCCAGCAGTTTACAGCTCTCTGGGGCCAACGTCCTGACTTTC. Together with reference TRBV28 and TRBJ2-6, the CDR3 gives the full variable domain: DVKVTQSSRYLVKRTGEKVFLECVQDMDHENMFWYRQDPGLGLRLIYFSYDVKMKEKGDIPEGYSVSREKKERFSLILESASTNQTSMYLCASSLQLSGANVLTFGAGSRLTVL.

This sequence joins TRBV6-5 and TRBJ1-2; 10 bases agree with TRBD1. J lost 5 bases, V lost 7 bases, and 10 bases had no gene match. The CDR3 is made up of 15 amino acids. The germline V gene has CDR1 MNHEY and CDR2 SVGAGI. This CDR3 reads CASTPGQGFRYGYTF. CDR3 in DNA: TGTGCCAGCACACCGGGACAGGGGTTTCGATATGGCTACACCTTC.

This clone has only a few counts. The rearrangement links TRBV5-6 to TRBJ1-2; 7 nucleotides agree with TRBD1. V shed 6 bases, J shed 3 bases, and the junction held 11 bases outside the gene matches. The germline gives CDR1 SGHDT, CDR2 YYEEEE. The CDR3 is 15 residues long. In nucleotides, the CDR3 is TGTGCCAGCACCGAATTGACAGGGACACACTATGGCTACACCTTC. Translated: CASTELTGTHYGYTF.

The V and J genes are TRBV7-2 and TRBJ2-7, with TRBD2 identical over 11 bases. Germline CDR1 SGHTA, CDR2 FQGNSA. This CDR3 region has 14 residues. V was pared by 3 bases and J by 3 bases, with 1 base of the junction left unmatched. CDR3 region: CASSFGTSGYEQYF. The CDR3 DNA follows: TGTGCCAGCAGCTTTGGGACTAGCGGCTACGAGCAGTACTTC. Using reference TRBV7-2 and TRBJ2-7 for the parts outside the CDR3, the full variable domain is GAGVSQSPSNKVTEKGKDVELRCDPISGHTALYWYRQSLGQGLEFLIYFQGNSAPDKSGLPSDRFSAERTGGSVSTLTIQRTQQEDSAVYLCASSFGTSGYEQYFGPGTRLTVT.

The chain carries TRBV7-6 and TRBJ2-7; possible D gene TRBD1, 6 bases. The germline V gene has CDR1 SGHVS and CDR2 FNYEAQ. V was cut by 1 base and J by 4 bases, with 14 bases left in between. The CDR3 loop spans 15 amino acids. The DNA for the CDR3 is TGTGCCAGCAGCTTAGACCCGCAGGGGCTATACGAGCAGTACTTC. It codes for CASSLDPQGLYEQYF.

This rearrangement joins TRBV7-2 to TRBJ1-1; tentatively, D is TRBD1 (6 bases). In germline, CDR1 is SGHTA, CDR2 FQGNSA. The ends were cut back, 1 base at V and 1 base at J, with 7 bases in the middle. The CDR3 sequence is 14 residues long. The CDR3 reads CASSLEQGNTEAFF. CDR3 DNA: TGTGCCAGCAGCTTAGAACAGGGGAACACTGAAGCTTTCTTT.

This rearrangement joins TRBV28 to TRBJ2-7; the D gene is possibly TRBD1 (5 bases). Germline V gene data show CDR1 as MDHEN and CDR2 as SYDVKM. Trimming removed 1 base at V and 3 bases at J, with 7 bases between. This CDR3 region has 13 residues. This CDR3 reads CASSLLDSYEQYF. Written as DNA, the CDR3 is TGTGCCAGCAGTTTATTAGACAGCTACGAGCAGTACTTC.

The V and J genes are TRBV6-6 and TRBJ2-4; D is unclear. The germline V gene has CDR1 MNHNY and CDR2 SVGAGI (reference sequence). The CDR3 totals 15 residues. V was pared by 4 bases and J by 1 base, with 11 bases between. CDR3 DNA: TGTGCCAGCAGTTCCCCCGATAGGGCCAAAAACATTCAGTACTTC. This sequence encodes CASSSPDRAKNIQYF.

This chain connects TRBV4-3 to TRBJ2-7; D ambiguous. V lost 4 bases, J lost 3 bases, and 10 bases lay in between. Germline V gene data show CDR1 as LGHNA and CDR2 as YSLEER. This CDR3 region has 13 residues. CDR3 in DNA: TGCGCCAGCAGCCGTATACTCGACTACGAGCAGTACTTC. Translation: CASSRILDYEQYF.

J is TRBJ1-2 and V is TRBV30, with D unclear. CDR3 size: 13 residues. Trimming pared 7 bases from V and 0 bases from J, leaving 12 bases between. Germline V gene sequence: CDR1 GTSNPN, CDR2 SVGIG (reference sequence). This CDR3 is CASLAYANYGYTF. CDR3 nucleotide sequence: TGTGCCTCACTGGCTTATGCTAACTATGGCTACACCTTC.

The gene calls are TRBV7-2 and TRBJ2-5, with D unclear. This CDR3 spans 16 amino acids. Germline V gene sequence: CDR1 SGHTA, CDR2 FQGNSA. The germline V and J ends were trimmed by 1 base and 1 base, with 13 bases remaining between them. CDR3 sequence reads: CASSLVGWGGQETQYF. In DNA form, the CDR3 reads TGTGCCAGCAGCTTAGTCGGCTGGGGTGGCCAAGAGACCCAGTACTTC.

The chain is built from TRBV7-2 and TRBJ2-1; 15 bases align to TRBD2. The germline V gene encodes CDR1 SGHTA and CDR2 FQGNSA. This CDR3 comprises 14 residues. V was pared by 5 bases and J by 9 bases, with 2 bases of the junction left unmatched. CDR3 sequence (DNA): TGTGCCAGCAGCGGGGGACTAGCGGGAGGTGAGCAGTTCTTC. Encoded protein: CASSGGLAGGEQFF.

V gene TRBV5-1 combines with J gene TRBJ2-7; D tentatively reads TRBD1 or TRBD2 (5 bases each). V was cut by 0 bases and J by 3 bases, with 10 bases left in between. CDR1 and CDR2 (germline): SGHRS, YFSETQ. The CDR3 contains 14 residues. The DNA for the CDR3 is TGCGCCAGCAGCTTGGGAGGGGCCGGCTACGAGCAGTACTTC. The encoded protein is CASSLGGAGYEQYF.

This clone was seen only a few times. CDR3: CASSPDSSYEQYF. CDR3 nucleotide sequence: TGCGCCAGCAGCCCTGACAGCTCCTACGAGCAGTACTTC. This chain joins TRBV5-1 and TRBJ2-7, with a tentative D call TRBD1 (5 bases). The CDR3 totals 13 residues. Germline V gives CDR1 SGHRS, CDR2 YFSETQ. Trimming shortened V by 4 bases and J by 0 bases, and 8 bases separated the two germline ends.

CDR3 DNA sequence: TGTGCCAGCAGCCCAACGGGACAGGTACAAGAGACCCAGTACTTC. It encodes CASSPTGQVQETQYF. V usage is TRBV6-5 and J usage is TRBJ2-5, with 8 bases that match TRBD1. J gave up 2 bases and V 6 bases, and 8 bases lay outside the gene matches. The germline V gene encodes CDR1 MNHEY and CDR2 SVGAGI. The CDR3 is 15 amino acids.

The chain links TRBV4-3 to TRBJ1-2, with unresolved D. The germline V gene encodes CDR1 LGHNA and CDR2 YSLEER. With 4 bases removed from V and 4 bases from J, the gap between germline ends came to 19 bases. CDR3 size: 16 residues. CDR3 region: CASSPEIDRATYGYTF. The DNA of the CDR3 is TGCGCCAGCAGCCCAGAGATCGACCGGGCTACCTATGGCTACACCTTC.

This clone has a single count. This chain connects TRBV4-2 to TRBJ2-7; 7 bases match TRBD1. V lost 2 bases, J lost 2 bases, and 3 bases stayed unmatched. Germline V gives CDR1 LGHNA, CDR2 YNFKEQ. This CDR3 comprises 14 residues. The CDR3 DNA follows: TGTGCCAGCAGCCAACCCGACAGGGCCTACGAGCAGTACTTC. Translated, it gives CASSQPDRAYEQYF.

The CDR3 loop reads CASFSGALSGELFF. The DNA for the CDR3 is TGTGCCAGCTTTAGTGGGGCTCTCTCCGGGGAGCTGTTTTTT. The V gene is TRBV6-1, the J gene TRBJ2-2; tentative D call: TRBD1 (5 bases). Germline V gives CDR1 MNHNS, CDR2 SASEGT. The CDR3 sequence is 14 residues long. V lost 8 bases, J lost 6 bases, and 16 bases lay in between.

The chain links TRBV6-6 to TRBJ2-7; D is tentatively TRBD1 or TRBD2 (5 bases each). Germline V lookup: CDR1 MNHNY, CDR2 SVGAGI (reference sequence). Trimming took off 6 bases at V and 2 bases at J, with 14 bases between the two ends. This CDR3 region has 14 residues. CDR3: CASSPGAITYEQYF. DNA for the CDR3: TGTGCCAGCAGCCCCGGGGCGATTACCTACGAGCAGTACTTC.

This chain connects TRBV6-6 to TRBJ2-7; D not resolved. The V gene's germline CDR1 is MNHNY and CDR2 SVGAGI (reference sequence). V was cut by 5 bases and J by 0 bases, with 14 bases left in between. The CDR3 is 15 amino acids. CDR3 sequence: CASSPPEKASYEQYF. CDR3 DNA: TGTGCCAGCAGTCCCCCCGAGAAGGCCTCCTACGAGCAGTACTTC.